The entry below describes one T cell receptor beta chain. What it binds is not known. These data belong to a study of early T cells in non-severe SARS-CoV-2 infection. Regarding the study as a whole: VDJdb matching skewed toward anti-spike CD8 responses, missing private and CD4 specificities.

CDR1 and CDR2 from the germline V gene are MNHEY and SVGAGI. Trimming took 4 bases from V and 0 from J, leaving 7 bases between them. This CDR3 has 14 amino acids. Unique molecular identifiers were added to individual cDNA molecules. TCRdb fed the 5' RACE reads into MiXCR, producing one record per CDR3 protein. The repertoire includes roughly 75,000 distinct CDR3 sequences, 16% of them detected once, and about 3% sits in the top ten. The origin of this receptor is an adult who was a healthcare worker with PCR-confirmed SARS-CoV-2 infection or an uninfected control (not recorded which). This sequence joins TRBV6-5 and TRBJ1-3; D is undetermined. The sequencing sample was made of whole blood. The CDR3 sequence: CASSSTDSGNTIYF. The CDR3 DNA sequence: TGTGCCAGCAGTTCGACGGACTCTGGAAACACCATATATTTT.